This T cell receptor beta chain was found in a study of OX40 agonist ivuxolimab in advanced cancers. Notes on the study in general: Low normalized T-cell clonal expansion was also seen in some nonresponders.

Note on this clone: The antigen remains undetermined.

Assay: immunoSEQ multiplex PCR; the TCRdb copy retains only in-frame clones and omits some. The sample holds tens of thousands of clones, 89% seen once. Germline V gene sequence: CDR1 SEHNR, CDR2 FQNEAQ (reference sequence). The CDR3 is 15 residues long. The V gene lost 7 bases and the J gene lost 5 bases, with 20 bases spanning the gap. This material consisted of CD4+ or CD8+ T cells sorted from blood, taken in a trial of the OX40 agonist ivuxolimab. The rearrangement links TRBV7-9 to TRBJ2-5; maybe TRBD1 (5 bases). This TCR derives from an adult with an advanced solid tumor such as melanoma, head and neck, liver or kidney cancer. The CDR3 region has the DNA TGTGCCAGCACTCGAGGTGGCAGGGTAACCGAGACCCAGTACTTC. Translated: CASTRGGRVTETQYF.